The rows below give T cell receptor beta chains drawn from one sample of a study of cytomegalovirus exposure and HLA in healthy donors. Generated by immunoSEQ multiplex PCR, the TCRdb table keeps only in-frame clones and is missing some. The sample carries 150,000 to 200,000 clones, around 87% recorded once. Input material: PBMCs. The source is a woman aged 18-29 years in good health and CMV-seronegative. Both conserved end residues are part of each CDR3. Fields, in order: V gene, D gene, clone size, J gene, CDR3 DNA, CDR3 protein. A D gene is named only where the DNA matches it firmly. Not all rows give a size; the values are once, few, many and, for expanded clones, a class.

V: TRBV6-5
D: TRBD1
size: .
J: TRBJ2-7
DNA: TGTGCCAGCAGAACCGACAGGGGAGGCTCCTACGAGCAGTACTTC
CDR3: CASRTDRGGSYEQYF

V: TRBV10-2
D: .
size: .
J: TRBJ1-3
DNA: TGCGCCAGCACTGACAGGATTCCTGGAAACACCATATATTTT
CDR3: CASTDRIPGNTIYF

V: TRBV2
D: TRBD1
size: .
J: TRBJ1-1
DNA: TGTGCCACCGACAGGGAAGGGACTGAAGCTTTCTTT
CDR3: CATDREGTEAFF

V: TRBV2
D: .
size: .
J: TRBJ2-1
DNA: TGTGCCAGCAGTGAAGCAGGGAGTTTCTACAATGAGCAGTTCTTC
CDR3: CASSEAGSFYNEQFF

V: TRBV28
D: .
size: few
J: TRBJ1-2
DNA: TGTGCCAGCAGTTTAAACGGCTATGGCTACACCTTC
CDR3: CASSLNGYGYTF

V: TRBV19
D: TRBD1
size: .
J: TRBJ2-2
DNA: TGTGCCATCAACAGGGGGCCGAACACCGGGGAGCTGTTTTTT
CDR3: CAINRGPNTGELFF

V: TRBV7-3
D: .
size: few
J: TRBJ2-7
DNA: TGTGCCAGCAGTCGACAGTTAAGAGTCTACGAGCAGTACTTC
CDR3: CASSRQLRVYEQYF

V: TRBV30
D: .
size: .
J: TRBJ1-1
DNA: TGTGCCTGGAGTGTGGCAGGAACGCACTTCTTT
CDR3: CAWSVAGTHFF

V: TRBV2
D: .
size: .
J: TRBJ2-2
DNA: TGTGCCAGCAGTGGGACTGCTTCGAACACCGGGGAGCTGTTTTTT
CDR3: CASSGTASNTGELFF

V: TRBV10-3
D: .
size: .
J: TRBJ1-5
DNA: TGTGCCATCAGTGGAAGCGATCAGCCCCAGCATTTT
CDR3: CAISGSDQPQHF

V: TRBV5-1
D: .
size: .
J: TRBJ2-7
DNA: TGCGCCAGCAGCCCCAGACTAGGTGAGGGGGAGCAGTACTTC
CDR3: CASSPRLGEGEQYF

V: TRBV7-9
D: .
size: .
J: TRBJ2-3
DNA: TGTGCCAGCGAGGGACACTCGAGGGCAGATACGCAGTATTTT
CDR3: CASEGHSRADTQYF

V: TRBV4-2
D: .
size: .
J: TRBJ2-7
DNA: TGTGCCAGCAGCCAGGGTCTTGCGGGTCGGGCCGCCGAGCAGTACTTC
CDR3: CASSQGLAGRAAEQYF

V: TRBV2
D: TRBD1
size: .
J: TRBJ2-3
DNA: TGTGCCAGCATAACGATGGACAGGGTGAAGTATTTT
CDR3: CASITMDRVKYF

V: TRBV2
D: .
size: .
J: TRBJ2-2
DNA: TGTGCCAGCAGTGAGGATGGGGCGGGGGAGCTGTTTTTT
CDR3: CASSEDGAGELFF

V: TRBV18
D: .
size: .
J: TRBJ1-1
DNA: TGTGCCAGCTCACTGACACAGGGTAAGACCACTGAAGCTTTCTTT
CDR3: CASSLTQGKTTEAFF

V: TRBV21-1
D: .
size: .
J: TRBJ2-5
DNA: TGTGCCAGCAGCAAAGGTACTAGCCAAGAGACCCAGTACTTC
CDR3: CASSKGTSQETQYF

V: TRBV5-4
D: .
size: .
J: TRBJ2-5
DNA: TGTGCCAGCAGCTTGCGGGAGGAGACCCAGTACTTC
CDR3: CASSLREETQYF

V: TRBV15
D: .
size: .
J: TRBJ1-3
DNA: TGTGCCACCTCCCGGGGGATTCCTATCTCTGGAAACACCATATATTTT
CDR3: CATSRGIPISGNTIYF

V: TRBV18
D: TRBD1
size: .
J: TRBJ1-1
DNA: TGTGCCAGCTCACCATCGACAGGGGAAATGAACACTGAAGCTTTCTTT
CDR3: CASSPSTGEMNTEAFF

V: TRBV27
D: .
size: .
J: TRBJ2-1
DNA: TGTGCCAGCAGTTTGGGGAGCTCCTACAATGAGCAGTTCTTC
CDR3: CASSLGSSYNEQFF

V: TRBV18
D: TRBD1
size: .
J: TRBJ1-4
DNA: TGTGCCAGCTCACCCCGGGACAGGGTTGGCTACACTAATGAAAAACTGTTTTTT
CDR3: CASSPRDRVGYTNEKLFF

V: TRBV29-1
D: .
size: .
J: TRBJ1-5
DNA: TGCAGCGTTGAGGAACAGCCAAATCAGCCCCAGCATTTT
CDR3: CSVEEQPNQPQHF

V: TRBV28
D: .
size: .
J: TRBJ2-7
DNA: TGTGCCAGCAGTTTGGCCACCTCCTACGAGCAGTACTTC
CDR3: CASSLATSYEQYF

V: TRBV7-9
D: TRBD1
size: .
J: TRBJ1-5
DNA: TGTGCCAGCAGCTTAGCATTGGGACAGGCGAGCAATCAGCCCCAGCATTTT
CDR3: CASSLALGQASNQPQHF

V: TRBV19
D: .
size: .
J: TRBJ2-2
DNA: TGTGCCAGTAGTATTTGGGCCCTGGAGGCCGGGGAGCTGTTTTTT
CDR3: CASSIWALEAGELFF

V: TRBV19
D: TRBD1
size: .
J: TRBJ2-7
DNA: TGTGCCAGTAGTCCCTTAGACAGGGGTAACGACGAGCAGTACTTC
CDR3: CASSPLDRGNDEQYF

V: TRBV6-1
D: .
size: .
J: TRBJ1-1
DNA: TGTGCCAGCAGCGGGAGCTGGGGGACTGAAGCTTTCTTT
CDR3: CASSGSWGTEAFF

V: TRBV9
D: TRBD2
size: .
J: TRBJ2-7
DNA: TGTGCCAGCAGCGTAGTTTCCGCGGGAGTCGGCGAGCAGTACTTC
CDR3: CASSVVSAGVGEQYF

V: TRBV28
D: TRBD1
size: .
J: TRBJ2-2
DNA: TGTGCCAGCAGCGGGACAGGGGGCACCGGGGAGCTGTTTTTT
CDR3: CASSGTGGTGELFF

V: TRBV18
D: .
size: .
J: TRBJ2-7
DNA: TGTGCCAGCTCACTGCCGCAGGGTGGCGAGCAGTACTTC
CDR3: CASSLPQGGEQYF

V: TRBV11-1
D: .
size: .
J: TRBJ2-2
DNA: TGTGCCAGCAAGGGGCTTCCGAACACCGGGGAGCTGTTTTTT
CDR3: CASKGLPNTGELFF

V: TRBV7-2
D: .
size: few
J: TRBJ1-1
DNA: TGTGCCAGCAGAGAAGTCCTAAACACTGAAGCTTTCTTT
CDR3: CASREVLNTEAFF

V: TRBV27
D: .
size: .
J: TRBJ1-4
DNA: TGTGCCAGCAGTTTAGCCTACAATGAAAAACTGTTTTTT
CDR3: CASSLAYNEKLFF

V: TRBV11-3
D: .
size: .
J: TRBJ2-7
DNA: TGTGCCAGCAGCTCGCACGACAGGAGCTCCTTCGAGCAGTACTTC
CDR3: CASSSHDRSSFEQYF

V: TRBV7-2
D: .
size: .
J: TRBJ2-7
DNA: TGTGCCAGCAGCTTAGGGCCCTCCGAGACAGGGACTTACGAGCAGTACTTC
CDR3: CASSLGPSETGTYEQYF

V: TRBV7-9
D: TRBD2
size: few
J: TRBJ2-1
DNA: TGTGCCAGCAGCCCCTTAGCGGGGGATTACAATGAGCAGTTCTTC
CDR3: CASSPLAGDYNEQFF

V: TRBV2
D: .
size: few
J: TRBJ1-4
DNA: TGTGCCAGCAGTGAAGCGCTTACCCTAGGAAAACTGTTTTTT
CDR3: CASSEALTLGKLFF

V: TRBV19
D: .
size: .
J: TRBJ2-7
DNA: TGTGCCAGTAGTCCCGGATCCGGGACAAGTTGGATCGAGCAGTACTTC
CDR3: CASSPGSGTSWIEQYF

V: TRBV19
D: TRBD1
size: .
J: TRBJ1-6
DNA: TGTGCCAGTAGTATCCTCCCGACAGGGGAGGTTTCACCCCTCCACTTT
CDR3: CASSILPTGEVSPLHF

V: TRBV27
D: .
size: .
J: TRBJ2-7
DNA: TGTGCCAGCAGAGAACCGGGGGAATCCGAGCAGTACTTC
CDR3: CASREPGESEQYF

V: TRBV6-5
D: TRBD2
size: few
J: TRBJ2-7
DNA: TGTGCCAGCAGAAGTACTAGCGGGAGGTCTCACGAGCAGTACTTC
CDR3: CASRSTSGRSHEQYF

V: TRBV15
D: .
size: once
J: TRBJ2-3
DNA: TGTGCCACCAGCAGAACCGGTACTAGCACAGATACGCAGTATTTT
CDR3: CATSRTGTSTDTQYF

V: TRBV27
D: TRBD2
size: .
J: TRBJ2-1
DNA: TGTGCCAGCAGTCGGGGCAGGAGCGGGGTCTACAATGAGCAGTTCTTC
CDR3: CASSRGRSGVYNEQFF

V: TRBV7-9
D: .
size: .
J: TRBJ2-3
DNA: TGTGCCAGCAGCTCTAGGGGCCTTTATAGCACAGATACGCAGTATTTT
CDR3: CASSSRGLYSTDTQYF

V: TRBV5-1
D: TRBD2
size: once
J: TRBJ2-3
DNA: TGCGCCAGCAGCCCCCTGGGACTAGCAGTTGCAGATACGCAGTATTTT
CDR3: CASSPLGLAVADTQYF

V: TRBV7-2
D: .
size: .
J: TRBJ1-6
DNA: TGTGCCAGCAGCTTAGCGGGAGAGGGTGGCGGTTGGAATTCACCCCTCCACTTT
CDR3: CASSLAGEGGGWNSPLHF

V: TRBV11-2
D: .
size: once
J: TRBJ2-1
DNA: TGTGCCAGCAGCCCGAGCAGGGCACCGGGCAATGAGCAGTTCTTC
CDR3: CASSPSRAPGNEQFF

V: TRBV19
D: TRBD2
size: once
J: TRBJ2-2
DNA: TGTGCCAGTAGTCCCCGCGGACTAGCGAGCACCGGGGAGCTGTTTTTT
CDR3: CASSPRGLASTGELFF

V: TRBV4-1
D: .
size: .
J: TRBJ2-1
DNA: TGCGCCAGCAGCCAAGACGTGTGGGAGGTCTCCTACAATGAGCAGTTCTTC
CDR3: CASSQDVWEVSYNEQFF

V: TRBV9
D: .
size: .
J: TRBJ2-3
DNA: TGTGCCAGCAGCGTAGGCACAACTCCCGGAGGGGGCACAGATACGCAGTATTTT
CDR3: CASSVGTTPGGGTDTQYF

V: TRBV7-2
D: TRBD1
size: .
J: TRBJ2-1
DNA: TGTGCCAGCAGCCCCGGGACAGGGGATAATGAGCAGTTCTTC
CDR3: CASSPGTGDNEQFF